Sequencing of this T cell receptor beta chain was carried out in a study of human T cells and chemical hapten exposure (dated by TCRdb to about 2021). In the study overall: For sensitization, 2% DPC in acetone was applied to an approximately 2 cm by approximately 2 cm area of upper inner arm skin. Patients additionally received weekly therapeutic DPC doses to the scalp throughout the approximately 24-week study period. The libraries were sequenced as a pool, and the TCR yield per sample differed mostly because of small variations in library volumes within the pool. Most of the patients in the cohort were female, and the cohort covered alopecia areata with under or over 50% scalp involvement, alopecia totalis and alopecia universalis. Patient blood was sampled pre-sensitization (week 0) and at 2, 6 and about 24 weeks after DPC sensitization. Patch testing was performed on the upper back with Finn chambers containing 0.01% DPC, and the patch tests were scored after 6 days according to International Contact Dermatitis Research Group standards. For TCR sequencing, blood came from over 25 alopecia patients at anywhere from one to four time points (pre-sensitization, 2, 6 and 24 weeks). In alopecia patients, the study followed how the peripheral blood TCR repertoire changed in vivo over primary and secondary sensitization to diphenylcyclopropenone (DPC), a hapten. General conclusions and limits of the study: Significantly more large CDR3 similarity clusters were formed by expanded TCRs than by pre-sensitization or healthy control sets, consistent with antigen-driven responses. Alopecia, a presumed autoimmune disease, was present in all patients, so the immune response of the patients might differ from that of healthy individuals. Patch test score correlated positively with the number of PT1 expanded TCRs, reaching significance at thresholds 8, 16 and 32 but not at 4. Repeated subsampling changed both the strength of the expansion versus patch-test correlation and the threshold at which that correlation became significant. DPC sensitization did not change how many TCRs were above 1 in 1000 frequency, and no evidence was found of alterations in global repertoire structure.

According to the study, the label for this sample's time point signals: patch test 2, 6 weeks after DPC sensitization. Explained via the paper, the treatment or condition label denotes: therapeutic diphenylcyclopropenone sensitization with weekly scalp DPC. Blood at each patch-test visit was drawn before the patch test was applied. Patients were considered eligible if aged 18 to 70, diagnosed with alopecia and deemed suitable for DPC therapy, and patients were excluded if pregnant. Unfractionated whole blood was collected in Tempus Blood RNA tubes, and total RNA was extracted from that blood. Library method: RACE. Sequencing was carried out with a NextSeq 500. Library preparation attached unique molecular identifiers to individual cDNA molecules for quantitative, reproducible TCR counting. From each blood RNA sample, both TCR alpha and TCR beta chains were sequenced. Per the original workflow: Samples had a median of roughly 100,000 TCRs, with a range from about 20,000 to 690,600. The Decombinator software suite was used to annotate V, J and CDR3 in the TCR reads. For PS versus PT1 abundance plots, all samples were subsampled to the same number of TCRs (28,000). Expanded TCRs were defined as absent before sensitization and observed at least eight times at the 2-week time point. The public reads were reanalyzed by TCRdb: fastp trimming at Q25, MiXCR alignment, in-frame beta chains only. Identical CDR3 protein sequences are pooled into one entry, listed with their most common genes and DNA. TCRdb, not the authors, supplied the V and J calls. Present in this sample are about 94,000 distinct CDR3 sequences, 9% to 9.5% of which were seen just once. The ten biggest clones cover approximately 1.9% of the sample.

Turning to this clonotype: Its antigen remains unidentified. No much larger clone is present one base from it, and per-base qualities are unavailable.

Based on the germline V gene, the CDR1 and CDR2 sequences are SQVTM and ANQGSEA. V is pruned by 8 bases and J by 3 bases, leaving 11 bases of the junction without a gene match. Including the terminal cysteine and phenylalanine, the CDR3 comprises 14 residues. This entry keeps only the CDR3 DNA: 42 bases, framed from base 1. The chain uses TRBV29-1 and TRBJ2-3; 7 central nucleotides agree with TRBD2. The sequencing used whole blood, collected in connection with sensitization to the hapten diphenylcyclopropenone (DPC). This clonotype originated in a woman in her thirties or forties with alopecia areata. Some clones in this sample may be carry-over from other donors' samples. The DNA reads TGCAGCTCTACGGGGGAGGGAGGAACAGATACGCAGTATTTT. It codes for CSSTGEGGTDTQYF.